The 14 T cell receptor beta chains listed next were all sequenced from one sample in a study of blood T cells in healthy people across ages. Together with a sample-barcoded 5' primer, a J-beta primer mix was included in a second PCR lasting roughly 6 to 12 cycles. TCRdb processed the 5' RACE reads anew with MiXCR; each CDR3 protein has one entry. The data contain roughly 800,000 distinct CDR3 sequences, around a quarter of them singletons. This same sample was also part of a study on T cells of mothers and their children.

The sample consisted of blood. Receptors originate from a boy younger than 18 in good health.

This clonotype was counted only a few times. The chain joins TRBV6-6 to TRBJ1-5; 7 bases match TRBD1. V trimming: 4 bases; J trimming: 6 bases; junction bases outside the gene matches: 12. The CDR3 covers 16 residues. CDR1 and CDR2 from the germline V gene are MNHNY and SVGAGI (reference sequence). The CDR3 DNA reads TGTGCCAGCAGTTTACCTGGCCAGCAGGGGGGTCAGCCCCAGCATTTT. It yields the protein CASSLPGQQGGQPQHF.

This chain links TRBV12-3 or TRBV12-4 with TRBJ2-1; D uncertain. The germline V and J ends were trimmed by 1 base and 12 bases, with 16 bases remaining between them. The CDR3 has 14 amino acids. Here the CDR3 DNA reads TGTGCCAGCAGTTTAGGTTCGCTGACAAGGGTGCAGTTCTTC. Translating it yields CASSLGSLTRVQFF.

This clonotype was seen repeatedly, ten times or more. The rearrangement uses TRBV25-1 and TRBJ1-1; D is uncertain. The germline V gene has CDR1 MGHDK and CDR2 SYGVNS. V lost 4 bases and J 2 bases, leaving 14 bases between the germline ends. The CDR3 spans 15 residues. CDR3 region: CASSVDPPFNTEAFF. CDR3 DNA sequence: TGTGCCAGCAGTGTAGACCCTCCGTTCAACACTGAAGCTTTCTTT. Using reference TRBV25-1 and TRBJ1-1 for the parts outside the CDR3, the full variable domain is EADIYQTPRYLVIGTGKKITLECSQTMGHDKMYWYQQDPGMELHLIHYSYGVNSTEKGDLSSESTVSRIRTEHFPLTLESARPSHTSQYLCASSVDPPFNTEAFFGQGTRLTVV.

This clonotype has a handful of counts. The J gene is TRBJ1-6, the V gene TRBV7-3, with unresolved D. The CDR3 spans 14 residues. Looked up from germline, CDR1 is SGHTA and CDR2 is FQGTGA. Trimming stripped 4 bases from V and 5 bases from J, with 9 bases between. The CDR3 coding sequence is TGTGCCAGCAGCTCGTGGGGAAATAATTCACCCCTCCACTTT. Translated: CASSSWGNNSPLHF.

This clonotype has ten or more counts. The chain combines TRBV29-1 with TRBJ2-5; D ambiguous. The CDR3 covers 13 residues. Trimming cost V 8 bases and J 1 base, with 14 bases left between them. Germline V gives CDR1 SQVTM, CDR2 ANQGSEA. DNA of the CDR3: TGCAGCTTTAGGCTGGGATCCCAAGAGACCCAGTACTTC. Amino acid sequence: CSFRLGSQETQYF.

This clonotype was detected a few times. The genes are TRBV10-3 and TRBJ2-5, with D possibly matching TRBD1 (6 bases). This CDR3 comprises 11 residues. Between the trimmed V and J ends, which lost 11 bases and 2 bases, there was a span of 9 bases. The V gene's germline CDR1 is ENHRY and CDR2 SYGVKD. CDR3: CASQGQETQYF. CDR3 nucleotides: TGTGCCTCCCAGGGGCAAGAGACCCAGTACTTC.

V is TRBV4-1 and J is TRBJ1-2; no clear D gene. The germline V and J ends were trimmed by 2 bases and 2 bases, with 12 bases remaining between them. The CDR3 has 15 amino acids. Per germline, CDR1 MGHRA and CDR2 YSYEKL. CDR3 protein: CASSQPILGNYGYTF. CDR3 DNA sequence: TGCGCCAGCAGCCAACCAATACTAGGAAACTATGGCTACACCTTC.

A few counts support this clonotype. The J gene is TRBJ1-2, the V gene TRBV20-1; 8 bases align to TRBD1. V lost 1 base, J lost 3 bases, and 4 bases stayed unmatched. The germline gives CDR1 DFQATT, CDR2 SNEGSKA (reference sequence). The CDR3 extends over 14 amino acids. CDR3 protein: CSARAPGGDYGYTF. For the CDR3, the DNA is TGCAGTGCTAGAGCTCCAGGGGGCGACTATGGCTACACCTTC.

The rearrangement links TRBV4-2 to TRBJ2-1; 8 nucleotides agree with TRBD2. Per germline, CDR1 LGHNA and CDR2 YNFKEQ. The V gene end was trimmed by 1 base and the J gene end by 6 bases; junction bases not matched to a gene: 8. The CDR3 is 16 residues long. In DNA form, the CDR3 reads TGTGCCAGCAGCCAAGGCGGCAATAGCGGGGTCAATGAGCAGTTCTTC. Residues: CASSQGGNSGVNEQFF.

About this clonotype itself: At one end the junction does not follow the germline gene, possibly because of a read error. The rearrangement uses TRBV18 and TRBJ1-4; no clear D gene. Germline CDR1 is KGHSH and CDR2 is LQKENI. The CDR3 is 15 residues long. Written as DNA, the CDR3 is TGTGCCAGCTCACGGACGGCTGCAACTAATGAAGAACTGTTTTTT. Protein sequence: CASSRTAATNEELFF. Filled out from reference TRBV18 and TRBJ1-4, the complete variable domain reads NAGVMQNPRHLVRRRGQEARLRCSPMKGHSHVYWYRQLPEEGLKFMVYLQKENIIDESGMPKERFSAEFPKEGPSILRIQQVVRGDSAAYFCASSRTAATNEELFFGSGTQLSVL.

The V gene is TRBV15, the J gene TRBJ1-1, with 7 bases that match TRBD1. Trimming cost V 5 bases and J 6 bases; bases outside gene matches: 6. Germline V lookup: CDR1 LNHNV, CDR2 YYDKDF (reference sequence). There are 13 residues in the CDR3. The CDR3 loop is CATSERTGPEAFF. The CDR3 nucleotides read TGTGCCACCAGCGAACGGACAGGCCCTGAAGCTTTCTTT.

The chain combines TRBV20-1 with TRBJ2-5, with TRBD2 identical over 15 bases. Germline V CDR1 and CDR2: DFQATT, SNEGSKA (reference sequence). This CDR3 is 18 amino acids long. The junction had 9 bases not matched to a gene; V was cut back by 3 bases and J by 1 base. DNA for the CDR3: TGCAGTGCTAGGCCTGGACTAGCGGGGGGGCTCCTCCAAGAGACCCAGTACTTC. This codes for CSARPGLAGGLLQETQYF.

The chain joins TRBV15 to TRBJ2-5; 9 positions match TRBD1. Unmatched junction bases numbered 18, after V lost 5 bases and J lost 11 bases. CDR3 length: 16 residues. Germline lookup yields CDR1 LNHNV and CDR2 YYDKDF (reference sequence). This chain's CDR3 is CATSGLTLQGAGEQYF. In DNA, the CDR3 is TGTGCCACCAGCGGATTAACCCTACAGGGGGCTGGGGAGCAGTACTTC.

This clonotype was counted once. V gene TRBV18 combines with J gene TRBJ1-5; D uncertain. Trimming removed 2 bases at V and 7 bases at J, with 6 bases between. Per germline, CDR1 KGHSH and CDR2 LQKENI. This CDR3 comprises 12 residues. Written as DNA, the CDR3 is TGTGCCAGCTCACCAGCCGGGCAGCCCCAGCATTTT. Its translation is CASSPAGQPQHF.